The 9 T cell receptor beta chains given below trace back to one sample, sequenced in a study of shared clonotypes between healthy human individuals. Only CD45RO-negative cells positively selected for CCR7 counted as naive CD8 cells, so terminally differentiated effector memory CD45RA+ cells were excluded. The method was immunoSEQ multiplex PCR; TCRdb's version includes in-frame clones alone and lacks a portion of them. The sample comprises about 2.1 million clones, roughly 91% of which are singletons, and about 1.5% rests with the top ten. Sequenced: naive CD8+ T cells from PBMCs. These receptors came from a man aged 18 to 35 in good health. Some clones in this sample may be carry-over from other donors' samples.

The rearrangement uses TRBV15 and TRBJ2-5, with 11 bases identical to TRBD2. This CDR3 has 17 amino acids. Trimming removed 0 bases from V and 6 bases from J; junction bases left unmatched: 9. CDR1 is LNHNV, CDR2 YYDKDF, per germline (reference sequence). The CDR3, as DNA: TGTGCCACCAGCAGAGAGGAGAGACTAGCGGGAAGGAAGACCCAGTACTTC. Translating it yields CATSREERLAGRKTQYF.

This rearrangement joins TRBV7-9 to TRBJ1-5, with a possible D match to TRBD1 (5 bases). The CDR3 length is 17 residues. The ends were cut back, 5 bases at V and 4 bases at J, with 21 bases in the middle. Germline CDR1 is SEHNR and CDR2 is FQNEAQ (reference sequence). The CDR3 loop reads CASSHSPGDSKNQPQHF. Here the CDR3 DNA reads TGTGCCAGCAGCCACTCACCCGGCGACAGCAAAAATCAGCCCCAGCATTTT.

The chain carries TRBV29-1 and TRBJ1-1; 9 bases are a match to TRBD1. Germline assignment: CDR1 SQVTM and CDR2 ANQGSEA. The CDR3 contains 17 residues. With 5 bases clipped from V and 5 bases from J, the junction kept 18 bases outside the gene matches. CDR3 region: CSVSIPRDREFRTEAFF. In DNA form, the CDR3 reads TGCAGCGTTAGTATTCCGCGGGACAGGGAATTCAGAACTGAAGCTTTCTTT.

This clone was seen more than once but under ten times. The chain recombines TRBV11-2 with TRBJ1-3; D unresolved. V was cut by 1 base and J by 3 bases, with 1 base left in between. Germline-derived CDR1 and CDR2 are SGHAT and FQNNGV. The CDR3 is 12 residues long. The CDR3 reads CASSLGGNTIYF. The CDR3 nucleotides read TGTGCCAGCAGCTTAGGTGGAAACACCATATATTTT.

The chain combines TRBV6-1 with TRBJ2-7; 14 nucleotides match TRBD2. The length of the CDR3 is 15 residues. After removal of 6 bases from V and 3 bases from J, the junction contained 4 bases not matched to a gene. Looked up from germline, CDR1 is MNHNS and CDR2 is SASEGT. The CDR3 coding sequence is TGTGCCAGCAGCCGGACTAGCGGGAGGTTCTACGAGCAGTACTTC. As protein: CASSRTSGRFYEQYF.

This clone was seen only once. The same CDR3 arises from other DNA sequences in this sample as well. The chain carries TRBV28 and TRBJ1-1; D gene ambiguous. Trimming left V 3 bases short and J 0 bases short, with 5 bases between. This CDR3 comprises 13 residues. Germline CDR1 and CDR2: MDHEN and SYDVKM. Written as DNA, the CDR3 is TGTGCCAGCAGTTTGTGGCTGAACACTGAAGCTTTCTTT. Translating gives CASSLWLNTEAFF. Looking up the rest from reference TRBV28 and TRBJ1-1 gives the full variable domain: DVKVTQSSRYLVKRTGEKVFLECVQDMDHENMFWYRQDPGLGLRLIYFSYDVKMKEKGDIPEGYSVSREKKERFSLILESASTNQTSMYLCASSLWLNTEAFFGQGTRLTVV.

As regards this clone: The sample carries other DNA sequences with the same CDR3. The chain recombines TRBV28 with TRBJ2-7; D is possibly TRBD1 (5 bases). V lost 3 bases to trimming and J lost 4 bases, with 13 bases between them. Germline V gene data show CDR1 as MDHEN and CDR2 as SYDVKM. The CDR3 is 14 amino acids. The CDR3 sequence is CASSFGREGYEQYF. The CDR3 coding sequence is TGTGCCAGCAGTTTTGGCAGGGAAGGATACGAGCAGTACTTC.

The chain employs TRBV4-3 and TRBJ2-1; no reliable D call. V lost 0 bases and J lost 1, with 10 bases in between. This CDR3 comprises 16 residues. Germline-derived CDR1 and CDR2 are LGHNA and YSLEER. The CDR3 DNA sequence: TGCGCCAGCAGCCAAGAAGGCACGTCTTCCTACAATGAGCAGTTCTTC. The encoded protein is CASSQEGTSSYNEQFF.

The chain links TRBV30 to TRBJ2-7; 7 nucleotides align to TRBD2. The trim removed 2 bases at V and 3 bases at J, leaving 13 bases unmatched. CDR3 length: 16 residues. Germline CDR1 is GTSNPN and CDR2 is SVGIG (reference sequence). The CDR3 nucleotides are TGTGCCTGGAGTAGTACCCCGGGAGGAACGGGCTACGAGCAGTACTTC. Residues: CAWSSTPGGTGYEQYF.